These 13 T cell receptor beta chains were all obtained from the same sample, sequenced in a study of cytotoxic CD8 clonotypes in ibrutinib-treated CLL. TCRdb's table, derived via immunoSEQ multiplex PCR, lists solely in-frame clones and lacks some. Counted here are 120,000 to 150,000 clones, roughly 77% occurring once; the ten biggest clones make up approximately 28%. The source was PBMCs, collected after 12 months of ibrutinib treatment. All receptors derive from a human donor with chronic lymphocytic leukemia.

The CDR3 DNA reads TGCAGTGCGGCCGGCGGGGAGCAGTTCTTC. Its protein is CSAAGGEQFF. The chain carries TRBV20-1 and TRBJ2-1; D possibly corresponds to TRBD2 (5 bases). V was shortened by 6 bases and J by 10 bases, with 10 bases between the two germline ends. CDR3 length: 10 amino acids. Per the germline V gene, CDR1 is DFQATT and CDR2 is SNEGSKA (reference sequence).

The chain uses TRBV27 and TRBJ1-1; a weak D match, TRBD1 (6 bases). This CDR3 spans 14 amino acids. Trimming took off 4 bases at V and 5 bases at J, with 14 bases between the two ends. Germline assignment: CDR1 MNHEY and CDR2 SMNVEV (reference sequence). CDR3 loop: CASSYGGRETEAFF. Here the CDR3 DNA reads TGTGCCAGCAGTTACGGGGGCAGGGAAACTGAAGCTTTCTTT.

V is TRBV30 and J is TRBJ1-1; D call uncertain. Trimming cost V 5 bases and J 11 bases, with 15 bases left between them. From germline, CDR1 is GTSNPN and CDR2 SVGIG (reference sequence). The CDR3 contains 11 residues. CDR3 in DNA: TGTGCCTGGGCCGAATCCGACTGGGCTTTCTTT. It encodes CAWAESDWAFF.

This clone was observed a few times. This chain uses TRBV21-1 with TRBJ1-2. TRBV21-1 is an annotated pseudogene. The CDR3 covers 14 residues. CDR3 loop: CASSERPPDYGYTF. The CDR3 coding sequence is TGTGCCAGCAGCGAGAGACCGCCCGACTATGGCTACACCTTC.

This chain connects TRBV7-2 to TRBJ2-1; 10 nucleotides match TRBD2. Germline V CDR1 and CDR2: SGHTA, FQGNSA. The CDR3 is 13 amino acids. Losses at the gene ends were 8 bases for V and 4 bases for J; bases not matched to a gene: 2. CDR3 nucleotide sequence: TGTGCCAGCGCACTAGCGGGGTACAATGAGCAGTTCTTC. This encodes CASALAGYNEQFF.

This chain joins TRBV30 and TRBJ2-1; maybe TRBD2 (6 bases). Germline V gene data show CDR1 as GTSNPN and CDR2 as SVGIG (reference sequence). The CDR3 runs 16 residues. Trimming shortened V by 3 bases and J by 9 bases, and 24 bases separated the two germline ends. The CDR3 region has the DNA TGTGCCTGGAGCCCTTGGGACTTCGAGGTCCCCGGTGAGCAGTTCTTC. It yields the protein CAWSPWDFEVPGEQFF.

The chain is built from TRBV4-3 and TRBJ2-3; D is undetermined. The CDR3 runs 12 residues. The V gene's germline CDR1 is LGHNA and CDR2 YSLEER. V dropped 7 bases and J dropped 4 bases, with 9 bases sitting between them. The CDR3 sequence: CASTLGADTQYF. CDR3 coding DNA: TGCGCCAGCACCCTAGGCGCAGATACGCAGTATTTT.

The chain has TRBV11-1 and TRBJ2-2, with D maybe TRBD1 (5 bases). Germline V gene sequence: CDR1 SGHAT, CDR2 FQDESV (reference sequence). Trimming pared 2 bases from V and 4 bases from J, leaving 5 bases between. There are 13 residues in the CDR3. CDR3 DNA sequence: TGTGCCAGCAGCTTACAGGGCACCGGGGAGCTGTTTTTT. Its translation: CASSLQGTGELFF. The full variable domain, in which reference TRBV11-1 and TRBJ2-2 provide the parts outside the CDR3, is EAEVAQSPRYKITEKSQAVAFWCDPISGHATLYWYRQILGQGPELLVQFQDESVVDDSQLPKDRFSAERLKGVDSTLKIQPAELGDSAMYLCASSLQGTGELFFGEGSRLTVL.

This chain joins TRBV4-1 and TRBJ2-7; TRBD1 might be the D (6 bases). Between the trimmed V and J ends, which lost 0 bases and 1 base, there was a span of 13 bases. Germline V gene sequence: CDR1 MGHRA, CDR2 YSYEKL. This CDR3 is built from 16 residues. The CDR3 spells CASSQDFTGFSYEQYF. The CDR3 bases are TGCGCCAGCAGCCAAGACTTTACAGGGTTTTCCTACGAGCAGTACTTC.

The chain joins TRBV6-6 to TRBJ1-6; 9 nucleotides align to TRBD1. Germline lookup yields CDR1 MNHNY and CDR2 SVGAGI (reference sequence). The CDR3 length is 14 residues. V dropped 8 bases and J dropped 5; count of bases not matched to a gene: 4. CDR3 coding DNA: TGTGCCAGCCGACGGGACAGGGATAATTCACCCCTCCACTTT. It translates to CASRRDRDNSPLHF.

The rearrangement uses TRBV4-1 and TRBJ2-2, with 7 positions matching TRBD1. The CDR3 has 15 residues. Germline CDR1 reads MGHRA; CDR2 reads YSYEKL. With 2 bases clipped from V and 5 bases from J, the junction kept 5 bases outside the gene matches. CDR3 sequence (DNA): TGCGCCAGCAGCCAAACAGGGGTCGGGACCGGGGAGCTGTTTTTT. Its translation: CASSQTGVGTGELFF.

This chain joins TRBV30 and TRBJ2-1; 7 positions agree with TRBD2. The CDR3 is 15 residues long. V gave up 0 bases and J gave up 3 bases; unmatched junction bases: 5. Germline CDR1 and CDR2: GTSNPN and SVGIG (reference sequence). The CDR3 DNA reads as TGTGCCTGGAGTGTTGGCGGGAGTAGCTACAATGAGCAGTTCTTC. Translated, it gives CAWSVGGSSYNEQFF.

CDR3 sequence (DNA): TGTGCCAGCAGTTTAGATGTCGTTTCCTCCTACAATGAGCAGTTCTTC. Residues: CASSLDVVSSYNEQFF. The chain carries TRBV28 and TRBJ2-1; D gene unclear. V lost 2 bases, J lost 0 bases, and 11 bases lay in between. Germline CDR1 is MDHEN and CDR2 is SYDVKM. The CDR3 runs to 16 residues.